This TCR beta chain was sequenced for a study of shared clonotypes between healthy human individuals. This CDR3 has 17 amino acids. Per the germline V gene, CDR1 is SGDLS and CDR2 is YYNGEE. The junction had 11 bases not matched to a gene; V was cut back by 0 bases and J by 3 bases. Measured with immunoSEQ multiplex PCR; TCRdb has only the in-frame clones, and not every one. Of approximately 980,000 clones listed, about 80% are singletons. The sample was memory CD4+ T cells sorted from blood. Sample subset: CD45RA-negative fraction. This chain joins TRBV9 and TRBJ2-7; the match to TRBD2 covers 8 bases. This TCR derives from a man in his late teens or twenties in good health. This CDR3 reads CASSVAIAGSGSYEQYF. The CDR3 DNA follows: TGTGCCAGCAGCGTAGCCATAGCAGGGAGCGGGAGCTACGAGCAGTACTTC. Filled out from reference TRBV9 and TRBJ2-7, the complete variable domain reads DSGVTQTPKHLITATGQRVTLRCSPRSGDLSVYWYQQSLDQGLQFLIQYYNGEERAKGNILERFSAQQFPDLHSELNLSSLELGDSALYFCASSVAIAGSGSYEQYFGPGTRLTVT.